Detailed here is one T cell receptor (beta chain). As yet, its antigen is unknown. V lost 5 bases and J lost 2, with 12 bases in between. The CDR3 covers 15 residues. Germline assignment: CDR1 SGHAT and CDR2 FQNNGV. The record originates from a study of vaccination effects on CD4 cells after COVID-19. Study in general: Everyone in the study got two shots of either the BNT162b2 or mRNA-1273 vaccine. Study-wide points: In healthy vaccinees, only 1 of 255 vaccine-induced clones cross-reacted with common cold coronaviruses. Marked clonal contraction of both clone types appeared late after vaccination.

In the ViraFEST assay, antigen-specific CD4+ clonotypes were identified by expansion after peptide-pool stimulation. Researchers isolated CD4+ T cells once about eleven days of culture had elapsed. None of these healthy vaccinees had been infected with SARS-CoV-2 before vaccination. Roughly 2.1 million PBMC per well received about 9.6 IU/ml IL-2 and around 11 ug/ml peptides in culture. The table came from immunoSEQ multiplex PCR; TCRdb's copy has only in-frame clones and leaves some out. The table includes tens of thousands of clones, roughly three quarters detected once. The source material was CD4+ T cells from PBMCs cultured with HCoV-OC43 spike peptides, sampled before COVID-19 vaccination. Specified subset: HCoV-OC43 spike overlapping peptide pool stimulation. The chain carries TRBV11-2 and TRBJ1-4; possible D gene TRBD1, 5 bases. The clonotype was recovered from a human donor who received a COVID-19 vaccine. The DNA of the CDR3 is TGTGCCAGCAGCCTGGGGCCGGGGACTAATGAAAAACTGTTTTTT. Amino acid sequence: CASSLGPGTNEKLFF.